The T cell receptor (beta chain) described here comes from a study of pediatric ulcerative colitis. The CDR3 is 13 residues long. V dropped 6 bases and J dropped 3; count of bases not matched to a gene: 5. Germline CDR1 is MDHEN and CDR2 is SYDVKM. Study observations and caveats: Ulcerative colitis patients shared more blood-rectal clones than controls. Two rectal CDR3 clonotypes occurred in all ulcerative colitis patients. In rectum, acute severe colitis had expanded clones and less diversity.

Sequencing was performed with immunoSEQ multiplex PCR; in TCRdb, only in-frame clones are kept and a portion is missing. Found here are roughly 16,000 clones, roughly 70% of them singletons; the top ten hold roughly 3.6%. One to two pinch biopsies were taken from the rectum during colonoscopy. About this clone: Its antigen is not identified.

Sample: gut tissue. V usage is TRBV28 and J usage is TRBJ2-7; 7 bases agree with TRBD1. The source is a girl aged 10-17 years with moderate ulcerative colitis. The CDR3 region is CASRTGLGYEQYF. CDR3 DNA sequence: TGTGCCAGCAGGACAGGGTTAGGCTACGAGCAGTACTTC.